This T cell receptor beta chain derives from a study of cytomegalovirus exposure and HLA in healthy donors. On this clone: Its antigen is not known.

Primers: 60 Vbeta forward and 13 Jbeta reverse. Libraries were prepared by immunoSEQ multiplex PCR; TCRdb keeps only in-frame clonotypes and omits some of them. The repertoire table contains about 41,000 clones. General study findings and limits: According to reports, the classifier identified cytomegalovirus status with high specificity and sensitivity. Solely CMV serostatus was available to characterize immune exposure. Apparent HLA restriction characterized most CMV-associated TCR beta chains in a later analysis.

Germline V CDR1 and CDR2: SGDLS, YYNGEE. The ends were cut back, 0 bases at V and 8 bases at J, with 18 bases in the middle. The CDR3 totals 16 residues. The TCR comes from a young man in good health and CMV-seronegative. The gene calls are TRBV9 and TRBJ2-1; no definite D call. The sequencing sample was made of PBMCs. The CDR3 protein is CASSVAKVGRRDEQFF. CDR3 in DNA: TGTGCCAGCAGCGTAGCTAAAGTAGGTCGTCGGGATGAGCAGTTCTTC. Variable domain in full (rest from reference TRBV9 and TRBJ2-1): DSGVTQTPKHLITATGQRVTLRCSPRSGDLSVYWYQQSLDQGLQFLIQYYNGEERAKGNILERFSAQQFPDLHSELNLSSLELGDSALYFCASSVAKVGRRDEQFFGPGTRLTVL.